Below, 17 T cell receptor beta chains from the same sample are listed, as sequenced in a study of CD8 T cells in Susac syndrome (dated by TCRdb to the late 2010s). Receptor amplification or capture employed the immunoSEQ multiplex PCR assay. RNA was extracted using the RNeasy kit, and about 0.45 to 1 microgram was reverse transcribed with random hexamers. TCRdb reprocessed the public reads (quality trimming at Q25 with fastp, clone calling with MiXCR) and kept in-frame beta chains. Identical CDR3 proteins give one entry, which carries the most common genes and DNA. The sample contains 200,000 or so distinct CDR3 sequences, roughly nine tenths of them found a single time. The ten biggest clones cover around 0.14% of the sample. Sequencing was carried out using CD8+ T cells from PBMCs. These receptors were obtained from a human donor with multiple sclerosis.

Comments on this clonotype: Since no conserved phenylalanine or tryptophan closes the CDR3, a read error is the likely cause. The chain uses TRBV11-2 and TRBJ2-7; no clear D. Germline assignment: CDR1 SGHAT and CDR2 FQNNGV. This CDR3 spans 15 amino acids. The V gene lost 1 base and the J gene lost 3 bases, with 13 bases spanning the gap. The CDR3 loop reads CASSLATDGNYEQYY. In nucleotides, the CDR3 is TGTGCCAGCAGCTTAGCGACCGACGGAAACTACGAGCAGTACTAC.

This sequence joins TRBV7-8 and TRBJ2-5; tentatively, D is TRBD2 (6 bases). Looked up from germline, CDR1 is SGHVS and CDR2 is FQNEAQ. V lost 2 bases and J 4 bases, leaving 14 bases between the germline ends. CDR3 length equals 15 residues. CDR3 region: CASSLSPSVPETQYF. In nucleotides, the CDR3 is TGTGCCAGCAGCTTAAGTCCTAGCGTTCCAGAGACCCAGTACTTC.

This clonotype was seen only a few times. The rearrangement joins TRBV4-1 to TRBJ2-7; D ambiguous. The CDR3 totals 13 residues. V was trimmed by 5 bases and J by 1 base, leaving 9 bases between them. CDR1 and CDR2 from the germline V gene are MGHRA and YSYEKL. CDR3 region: CASSYTVSYEQYF. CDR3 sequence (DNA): TGCGCCAGCAGCTACACAGTATCCTACGAGCAGTACTTC.

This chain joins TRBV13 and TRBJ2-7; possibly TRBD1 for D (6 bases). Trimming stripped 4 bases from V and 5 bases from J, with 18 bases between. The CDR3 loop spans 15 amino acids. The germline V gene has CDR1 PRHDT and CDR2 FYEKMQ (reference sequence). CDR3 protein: CASSSSGTNEHEQYF. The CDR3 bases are TGTGCCAGCAGCTCGTCCGGGACAAATGAACACGAGCAGTACTTC.

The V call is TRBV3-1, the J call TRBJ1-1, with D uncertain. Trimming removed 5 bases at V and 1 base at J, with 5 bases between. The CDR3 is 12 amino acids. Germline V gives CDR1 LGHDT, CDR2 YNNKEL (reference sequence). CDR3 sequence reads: CASSGENTEAFF. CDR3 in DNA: TGTGCCAGCAGCGGAGAGAACACTGAAGCTTTCTTT.

The CDR3 sequence is CASSSDVLRYYEQYF. The CDR3 DNA reads as TGTGCCAGCAGCTCGGACGTTCTCCGCTACTACGAGCAGTACTTC. The chain uses TRBV7-9 and TRBJ2-7; D is undetermined. Deletions cut 4 bases from V and 3 bases from J, with 16 bases between. The CDR3 has 15 residues. Per the germline V gene, CDR1 is SEHNR and CDR2 is FQNEAQ (reference sequence).

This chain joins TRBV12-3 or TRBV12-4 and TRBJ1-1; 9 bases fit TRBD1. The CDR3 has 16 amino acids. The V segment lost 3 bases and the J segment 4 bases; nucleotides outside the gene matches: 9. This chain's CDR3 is CASSFGLGQGFTEAFF. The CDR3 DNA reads TGTGCCAGCAGTTTCGGGTTGGGACAGGGATTCACTGAAGCTTTCTTT.

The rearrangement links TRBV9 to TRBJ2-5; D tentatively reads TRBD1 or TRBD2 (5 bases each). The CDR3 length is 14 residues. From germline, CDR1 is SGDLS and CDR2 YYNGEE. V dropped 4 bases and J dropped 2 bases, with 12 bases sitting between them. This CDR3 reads CASSLWGTQETQYF. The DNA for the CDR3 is TGTGCCAGCAGCCTGTGGGGGACGCAAGAGACCCAGTACTTC.

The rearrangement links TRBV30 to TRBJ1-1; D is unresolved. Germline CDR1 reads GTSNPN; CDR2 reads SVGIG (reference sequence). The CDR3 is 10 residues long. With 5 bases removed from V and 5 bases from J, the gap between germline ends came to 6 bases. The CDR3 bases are TGTGCCTGGGCTAATACTGAAGCTTTCTTT. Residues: CAWANTEAFF.

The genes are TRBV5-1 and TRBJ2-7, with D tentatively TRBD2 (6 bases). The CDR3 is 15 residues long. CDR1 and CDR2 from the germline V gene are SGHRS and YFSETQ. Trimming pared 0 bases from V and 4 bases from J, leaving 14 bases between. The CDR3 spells CASSLAGAGRYEQYF. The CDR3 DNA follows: TGCGCCAGCAGCTTGGCTGGGGCAGGGAGGTACGAGCAGTACTTC. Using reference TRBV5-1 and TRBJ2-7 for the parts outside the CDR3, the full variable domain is KAGVTQTPRYLIKTRGQQVTLSCSPISGHRSVSWYQQTPGQGLQFLFEYFSETQRNKGNFPGRFSGRQFSNSRSEMNVSTLELGDSALYLCASSLAGAGRYEQYFGPGTRLTVT.

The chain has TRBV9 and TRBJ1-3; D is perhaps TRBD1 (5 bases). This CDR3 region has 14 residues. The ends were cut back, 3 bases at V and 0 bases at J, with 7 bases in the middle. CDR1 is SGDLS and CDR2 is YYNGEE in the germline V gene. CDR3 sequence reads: CASSGGDSGNTIYF. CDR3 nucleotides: TGTGCCAGCAGCGGGGGGGACTCTGGAAACACCATATATTTT.

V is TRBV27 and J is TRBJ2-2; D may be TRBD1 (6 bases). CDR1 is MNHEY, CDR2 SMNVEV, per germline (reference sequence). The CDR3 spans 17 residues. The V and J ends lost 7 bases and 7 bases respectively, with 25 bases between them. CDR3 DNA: TGTGCCAGCACCAATTATCTCCCGGGTACAGGGAACGGGGAGCTGTTTTTT. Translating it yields CASTNYLPGTGNGELFF.

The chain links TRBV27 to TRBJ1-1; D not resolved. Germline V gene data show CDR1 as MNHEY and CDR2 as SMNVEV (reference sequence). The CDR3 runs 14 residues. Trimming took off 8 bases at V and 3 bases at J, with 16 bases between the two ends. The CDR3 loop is CASREPFEDTEAFF. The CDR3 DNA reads TGTGCCAGCCGGGAACCCTTTGAGGACACTGAAGCTTTCTTT.

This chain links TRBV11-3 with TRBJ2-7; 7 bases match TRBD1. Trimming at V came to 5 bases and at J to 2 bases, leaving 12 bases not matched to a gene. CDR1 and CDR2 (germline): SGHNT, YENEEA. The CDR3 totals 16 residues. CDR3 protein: CASSPPRGTSTYEQYF. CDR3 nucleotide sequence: TGTGCCAGCAGCCCTCCCAGGGGGACCTCCACCTACGAGCAGTACTTC.

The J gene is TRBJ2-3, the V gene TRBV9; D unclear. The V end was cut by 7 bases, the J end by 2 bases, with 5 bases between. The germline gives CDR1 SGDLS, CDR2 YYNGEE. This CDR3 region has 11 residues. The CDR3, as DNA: TGTGCCAGCGGATTCACAGATACGCAGTATTTT. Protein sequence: CASGFTDTQYF.

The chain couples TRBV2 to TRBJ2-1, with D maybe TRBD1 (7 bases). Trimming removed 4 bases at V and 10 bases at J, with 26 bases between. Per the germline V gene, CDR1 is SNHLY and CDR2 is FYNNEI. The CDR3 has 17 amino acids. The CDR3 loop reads CASSVNKEGATQWEQFF. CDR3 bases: TGTGCCAGCAGTGTGAATAAGGAGGGGGCTACGCAATGGGAGCAGTTCTTC.

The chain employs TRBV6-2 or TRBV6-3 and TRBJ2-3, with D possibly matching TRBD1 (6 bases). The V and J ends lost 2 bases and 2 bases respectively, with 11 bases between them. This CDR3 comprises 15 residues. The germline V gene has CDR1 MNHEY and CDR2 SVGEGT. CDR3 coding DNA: TGTGCCAGCAGTTACGGGGCAGGGGTCACAGATACGCAGTATTTT. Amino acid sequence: CASSYGAGVTDTQYF.